The clone carrying this T cell receptor beta chain was observed a handful of times. Antigen specificity is unknown. T cells were sequenced at a targeted depth of 1 in 200,000 to 1 in 1 million. Measured with immunoSEQ multiplex PCR; TCRdb has only the in-frame clones, and not every one. The sample records 150,000 or so clones, roughly four fifths being singletons. The data originate from a study of cytotoxic CD8 clonotypes in ibrutinib-treated CLL. This CDR3 comprises 15 residues. CDR1 is ENHRY, CDR2 SYGVKD, per germline. V shed 0 bases, J shed 3 bases, and the junction held 3 bases outside the gene matches. Findings and limits, study-wide: A difference in sampling times existed between sustained-remission and progressing patients. While tracking circulating CD8+ T-cell counts, baseline clonality exceeded that of age-matched healthy donors. Clonality was elevated at ibrutinib response and had returned toward baseline at progression.

The receptor was derived from a human donor with chronic lymphocytic leukemia. Specimen: PBMCs, collected after 12 months of ibrutinib treatment. The chain has TRBV10-3 and TRBJ1-1, with 8 bases fitting TRBD1. CDR3 region: CAISESDRDDTEAFF. The CDR3 bases are TGTGCCATCAGTGAGTCGGACAGGGACGACACTGAAGCTTTCTTT.